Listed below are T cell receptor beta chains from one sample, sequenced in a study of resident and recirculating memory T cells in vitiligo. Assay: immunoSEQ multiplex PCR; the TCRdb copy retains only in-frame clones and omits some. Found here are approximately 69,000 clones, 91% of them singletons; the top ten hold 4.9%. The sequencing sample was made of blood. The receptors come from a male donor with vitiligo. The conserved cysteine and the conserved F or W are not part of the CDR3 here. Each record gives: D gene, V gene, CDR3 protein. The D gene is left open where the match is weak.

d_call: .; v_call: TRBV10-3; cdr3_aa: ATTRTENTGELF
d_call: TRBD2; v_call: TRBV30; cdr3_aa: AYRTSGYYNEQF
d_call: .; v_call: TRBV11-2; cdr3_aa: ASSPTGYEQY
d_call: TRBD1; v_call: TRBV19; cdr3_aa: ASSIGTGHTDTQY
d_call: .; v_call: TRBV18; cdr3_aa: ASSPVGGTNYGYT
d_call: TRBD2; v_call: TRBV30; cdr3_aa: AWSVDSGAETQY
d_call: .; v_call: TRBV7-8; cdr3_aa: ASSPLDSNYGYT
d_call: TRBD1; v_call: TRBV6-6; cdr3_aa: ASKGASMNTEAF
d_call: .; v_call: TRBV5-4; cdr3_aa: ASSVQGKEAYEQY
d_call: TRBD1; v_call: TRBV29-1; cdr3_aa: SVVQGASNTEAF
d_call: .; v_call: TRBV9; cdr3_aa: ASSVGGDYAGNTIY
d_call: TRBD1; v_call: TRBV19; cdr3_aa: ASSARGINEKLF
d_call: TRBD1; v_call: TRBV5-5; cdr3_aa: ASSLAGQGALTGELF
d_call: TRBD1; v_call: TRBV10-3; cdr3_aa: AISGDRVNTGELF
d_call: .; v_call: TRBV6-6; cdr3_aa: ASRGSTNSPLH
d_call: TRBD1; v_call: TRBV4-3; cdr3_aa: ASSYRGPGNTIY
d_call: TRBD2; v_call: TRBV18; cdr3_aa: ASSPRASGVTDTQY
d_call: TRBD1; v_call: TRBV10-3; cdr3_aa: AISEWPPGTVSYEQY
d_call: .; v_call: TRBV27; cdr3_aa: ASSLSAGMNTEAF
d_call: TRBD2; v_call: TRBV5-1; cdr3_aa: ASSLVGLAEETQY
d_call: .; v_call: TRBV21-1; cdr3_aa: ASSKDRTGSPHEQY
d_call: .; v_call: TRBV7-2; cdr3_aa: ASSLAVRGLRANMNTEAF
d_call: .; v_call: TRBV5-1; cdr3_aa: ASSSGIEGVPEAF
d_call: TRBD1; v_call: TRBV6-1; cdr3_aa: ASSVPTGAGANVLT
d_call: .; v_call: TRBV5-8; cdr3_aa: ASSLAAGGHNEKLF
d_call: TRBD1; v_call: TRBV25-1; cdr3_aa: ASSEFRTGEGTDTQY
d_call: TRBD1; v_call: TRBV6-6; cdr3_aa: ASTRQGGTDTQY
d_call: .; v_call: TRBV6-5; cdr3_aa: ASSYSAGVPAF
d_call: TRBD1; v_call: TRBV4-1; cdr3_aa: ASSRTGVIEQY
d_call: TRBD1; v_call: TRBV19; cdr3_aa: ASRRRTPTGEESPLH
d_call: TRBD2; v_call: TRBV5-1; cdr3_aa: ASSLNSGGSYEQY
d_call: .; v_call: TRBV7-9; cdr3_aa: ASSPLLEQY
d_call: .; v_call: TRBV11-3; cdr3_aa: ASSLRGLGTEAF
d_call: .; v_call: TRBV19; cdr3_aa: ASSIRNTEAF
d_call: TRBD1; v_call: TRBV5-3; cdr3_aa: ARSGTGGGNYGYT
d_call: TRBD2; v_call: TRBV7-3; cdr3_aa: ASSRSGGYTDTQY
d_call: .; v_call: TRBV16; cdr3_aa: ASSPNRAGGTEAF
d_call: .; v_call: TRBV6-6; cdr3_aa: ASSLGLPLTYEQY
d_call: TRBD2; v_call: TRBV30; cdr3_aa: AWSDGLGGGADTQY
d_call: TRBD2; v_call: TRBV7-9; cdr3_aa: ASSLVVWGGETQY
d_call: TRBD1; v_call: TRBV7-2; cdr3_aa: ASSLADRANTGELF
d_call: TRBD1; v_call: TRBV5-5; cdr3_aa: ASSLGGQDHQPQH
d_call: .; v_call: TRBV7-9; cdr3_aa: ASSFSRTTQY
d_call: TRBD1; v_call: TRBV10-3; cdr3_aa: ATGGSSYEQY
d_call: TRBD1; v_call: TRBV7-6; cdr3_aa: ASSLKAGGDEQF
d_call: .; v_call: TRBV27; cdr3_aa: ASSFQGLREQY
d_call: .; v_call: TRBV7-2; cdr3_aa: ASSLAQLANGNTIY
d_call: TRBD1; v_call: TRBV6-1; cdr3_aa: ASSVQGARGTGELF
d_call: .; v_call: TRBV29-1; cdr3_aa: SGFTSGYT
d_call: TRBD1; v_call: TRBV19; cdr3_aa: ASSMTGLNTEAF
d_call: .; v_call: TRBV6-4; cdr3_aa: ASSVGGRDTEAF